Following are 21 T cell receptor beta chains from one sample sequenced in a study of blood T cell repertoires in COVID-19. TCRdb's copy holds only in-frame clones and misses some; the assay was immunoSEQ multiplex PCR. The sample includes approximately 400,000 clones, around 90% of them seen just once. Sequencing was done on a sample of peripheral blood. The receptors were sampled from a man aged 40-49 years with acute or convalescent COVID-19.

The J gene is TRBJ2-6, the V gene TRBV6-5, with D perhaps matching TRBD2 (5 bases). CDR1 is MNHEY and CDR2 is SVGAGI in the germline V gene. The ends were cut back, 5 bases at V and 4 bases at J, with 12 bases in the middle. This CDR3 is built from 15 residues. In DNA form, the CDR3 reads TGTGCCAGCAGTCGTGAGACGGGAGGGGCCAACGTCCTGACTTTC. This sequence encodes CASSRETGGANVLTF.

The chain combines TRBV19 with TRBJ2-1, with D possibly TRBD2 on 5 matching bases. V was trimmed by 7 bases and J by 7 bases, leaving 20 bases between them. The germline CDR1 and CDR2 sequences are LNHDA and SQIVND (reference sequence). This CDR3 region has 15 residues. CDR3 sequence (DNA): TGTGCCAGTACACACGCGGCACTAGTGGGTAATGAGCAGTTCTTC. It encodes CASTHAALVGNEQFF.

This clone was seen a handful of times. The chain recombines TRBV30 with TRBJ1-2; 8 positions agree with TRBD1. CDR1 and CDR2 from the germline V gene are GTSNPN and SVGIG (reference sequence). The CDR3 runs to 14 residues. Losses at the gene ends were 2 bases for V and 4 bases for J; bases not matched to a gene: 6. The CDR3 reads CAWSPQGAGYGYTF. The CDR3 DNA is TGTGCCTGGAGTCCCCAGGGGGCGGGCTATGGCTACACCTTC.

This clone has a single count. J is TRBJ1-1 and V is TRBV5-8; no reliable D call. The CDR3 is made up of 16 amino acids. V shed 3 bases and J shed 7 bases, with 22 bases lying between them. In germline, CDR1 is SGHTS, CDR2 YDEGEE. The CDR3 protein is CASSSFTRVIGDEAFF. The CDR3, as DNA: TGTGCCAGCAGCTCATTCACAAGGGTAATCGGGGATGAAGCTTTCTTT.

The chain has TRBV4-1 and TRBJ2-3, with a weak D call TRBD2 (6 bases). Germline V CDR1 and CDR2: MGHRA, YSYEKL. Trimming shortened V by 2 bases and J by 0 bases, and 18 bases separated the two germline ends. The CDR3 sequence is 18 residues long. The CDR3 DNA is TGCGCCAGCAGCCAACCTGCCCGGAGGGCAGCTAGCACAGATACGCAGTATTTT. As protein: CASSQPARRAASTDTQYF.

DNA of the CDR3: TGTGCCACCAGTGTGCAGGGGGAGAATGAAAAACTGTTTTTT. Its protein is CATSVQGENEKLFF. The gene calls are TRBV24-1 and TRBJ1-4; 7 bases align to TRBD1. This CDR3 is built from 14 residues. V dropped 5 bases and J dropped 5; count of bases not matched to a gene: 4. Looked up from germline, CDR1 is KGHDR and CDR2 is SFDVKD.

The rearrangement uses TRBV25-1 and TRBJ2-2; 8 nucleotides match TRBD1. The J segment lost 5 bases and the V segment lost 4 bases, leaving 6 bases of the junction unmatched. The CDR3 totals 15 residues. The germline V gene encodes CDR1 MGHDK and CDR2 SYGVNS. The CDR3 region is CASSGQGRRTGELFF. The CDR3 nucleotides are TGTGCCAGCAGTGGACAGGGGAGAAGAACCGGGGAGCTGTTTTTT.

The rearrangement uses TRBV19 and TRBJ1-1; possible D gene TRBD1, 6 bases. The germline V and J ends were trimmed by 9 bases and 1 base, with 9 bases remaining between them. CDR1 and CDR2 from the germline V gene are LNHDA and SQIVND (reference sequence). The CDR3 runs 12 residues. As DNA, the CDR3 is TGTGCCAGCCGCAGGGGGAACACTGAAGCTTTCTTT. This encodes CASRRGNTEAFF.

This sequence joins TRBV2 and TRBJ1-1; D perhaps matches TRBD1 (5 bases). Germline values: CDR1 SNHLY, CDR2 FYNNEI. Trimming shortened V by 11 bases and J by 1 base, and 11 bases separated the two germline ends. The CDR3 loop spans 12 amino acids. CDR3 loop: CAGGEQNTEAFF. CDR3 coding DNA: TGTGCCGGAGGGGAACAGAACACTGAAGCTTTCTTT. The whole variable domain, filled in from reference TRBV2 and TRBJ1-1, reads EPEVTQTPSHQVTQMGQEVILRCVPISNHLYFYWYRQILGQKVEFLVSFYNNEISEKSEIFDDQFSVERPDGSNFTLKIRSTKLEDSAMYFCAGGEQNTEAFFGQGTRLTVV.

This chain joins TRBV28 and TRBJ1-2; the D is unclear. The V gene's germline CDR1 is MDHEN and CDR2 SYDVKM. Trimming cost V 2 bases and J 3 bases, with 7 bases left between them. The CDR3 totals 13 residues. This chain's CDR3 is CASSLREYYGYTF. The CDR3 nucleotides read TGTGCCAGCAGTTTACGGGAGTACTATGGCTACACCTTC.

The gene calls are TRBV19 and TRBJ1-3, with D hard to call. Germline V CDR1 and CDR2: LNHDA, SQIVND (reference sequence). The CDR3 totals 17 residues. The germline V and J ends were trimmed by 4 bases and 0 bases, with 16 bases remaining between them. The CDR3: CASSTFATRVSGNTIYF. The CDR3 coding sequence is TGTGCCAGTAGTACATTTGCGACACGCGTCTCTGGAAACACCATATATTTT. Supplemented by reference TRBV19 and TRBJ1-3, the full variable domain reads DGGITQSPKYLFRKEGQNVTLSCEQNLNHDAMYWYRQDPGQGLRLIYYSQIVNDFQKGDIAEGYSVSREKKESFPLTVTSAQKNPTAFYLCASSTFATRVSGNTIYFGEGSWLTVV.

The chain employs TRBV6-5 and TRBJ1-2, with 12 bases that match TRBD1. Germline loops: CDR1 MNHEY, CDR2 SVGAGI. This CDR3 comprises 14 residues. Trimming cost V 5 bases and J 8 bases; bases outside gene matches: 6. The CDR3, as DNA: TGTGCCAGCAGTCTGGGACAGGGGGCGCAAGGCTACACCTTC. Protein: CASSLGQGAQGYTF.

The genes are TRBV7-2 and TRBJ2-7; possible D gene TRBD2, 6 bases. V lost 1 base and J 3 bases, leaving 10 bases between the germline ends. This CDR3 is built from 14 residues. CDR1 SGHTA and CDR2 FQGNSA come from the germline V gene. The CDR3 loop is CASSLGLGGYEQYF. The DNA of the CDR3 is TGTGCCAGCAGCTTAGGGTTGGGGGGCTACGAGCAGTACTTC.

This rearrangement joins TRBV24-1 to TRBJ2-5; tentatively, D is TRBD1 (7 bases). In germline, CDR1 is KGHDR, CDR2 SFDVKD. Trimming shortened V by 4 bases and J by 5 bases, and 13 bases separated the two germline ends. The CDR3 spans 14 residues. In DNA, the CDR3 is TGTGCCACCAGTGAGGGGGGACAGCGGGAGACCCAGTACTTC. Translated: CATSEGGQRETQYF.

The chain links TRBV30 to TRBJ2-7; D remains ambiguous. The CDR3 runs 14 residues. V was clipped by 3 bases and J by 3 bases, with 15 bases between them. In germline, CDR1 is GTSNPN, CDR2 SVGIG (reference sequence). The CDR3 nucleotides read TGTGCCTGGAGCGTCGTCCCCTTCGGCTACGAGCAGTACTTC. Residues: CAWSVVPFGYEQYF.

V and J are TRBV7-9 and TRBJ1-2, with no clear D. The CDR3 extends over 15 amino acids. The germline CDR1 and CDR2 sequences are SEHNR and FQNEAQ (reference sequence). The V gene lost 5 bases and the J gene lost 4 bases, with 17 bases spanning the gap. The CDR3 DNA follows: TGTGCCAGCAGCCCGGGAGGGCTGCCCTCCTATGGCTACACCTTC. It is translated as CASSPGGLPSYGYTF.

The gene calls are TRBV7-3 and TRBJ2-5, with 8 nucleotides matching TRBD2. The CDR3 length is 16 residues. J lost 5 bases, V lost 1 base, and 9 bases had no gene match. Germline V gene sequence: CDR1 SGHTA, CDR2 FQGTGA. CDR3 nucleotides: TGTGCCAGCAGCTTAAACGGGAGGGGTTTGGGTGAGACCCAGTACTTC. Translation: CASSLNGRGLGETQYF.

The count of this clone is one. V gene TRBV18 combines with J gene TRBJ2-2; D may be TRBD2 (6 bases). The CDR3 contains 16 residues. The germline V gene has CDR1 KGHSH and CDR2 LQKENI. Trimming cost V 10 bases and J 6 bases, with 24 bases left between them. As DNA, the CDR3 is TGTGCCACCGGAGGGATAGACACCCTAGACGCCGGGGAGCTGTTTTTT. Protein: CATGGIDTLDAGELFF. The whole variable domain, filled in from reference TRBV18 and TRBJ2-2, reads NAGVMQNPRHLVRRRGQEARLRCSPMKGHSHVYWYRQLPEEGLKFMVYLQKENIIDESGMPKERFSAEFPKEGPSILRIQQVVRGDSAAYFCATGGIDTLDAGELFFGEGSRLTVL.

In this sample, this clone turned up once. This chain joins TRBV6-5 and TRBJ2-7; the D gene is possibly TRBD2 (6 bases). Trimming stripped 6 bases from V and 0 bases from J, with 15 bases between. Germline values: CDR1 MNHEY, CDR2 SVGAGI. The CDR3 has 15 amino acids. The CDR3 protein is CASRPILAISYEQYF. The CDR3 DNA sequence: TGTGCCAGCAGACCAATTCTAGCGATCTCCTACGAGCAGTACTTC.

This sequence joins TRBV9 and TRBJ2-7; 8 bases map to TRBD1. V trimming: 4 bases; J trimming: 3 bases; junction bases outside the gene matches: 12. Germline V lookup: CDR1 SGDLS, CDR2 YYNGEE. This CDR3 has 16 amino acids. CDR3 region: CASSPRGQGLLYEQYF. CDR3 sequence (DNA): TGTGCCAGCAGCCCACGCGGACAGGGACTTCTCTACGAGCAGTACTTC.

The gene calls are TRBV5-4 and TRBJ2-1; TRBD2 matches 12 bases. Germline V gives CDR1 SGHNT, CDR2 YYREEE (reference sequence). The J segment lost 4 bases and the V segment lost 4 bases, leaving 6 bases of the junction unmatched. The CDR3 contains 16 residues. CDR3 protein: CASSRSGTSGYNEQFF. In DNA, the CDR3 is TGTGCCAGCAGCAGATCCGGGACTAGCGGGTACAATGAGCAGTTCTTC.